This T cell receptor (beta chain) originates from a study of low-dose radiotherapy and immunotherapy resistance in tumors. Background on the study: Intravenous administration to patients comprised nivolumab at 240 mg every two weeks and ipilimumab at 1 mg/kg every six weeks.

This clonotype has more than one count but fewer than ten. CDR1 is SGHDT, CDR2 YYEEEE, per germline. This CDR3 region has 14 residues. Trimming took 2 bases from V and 3 from J, leaving 9 bases between them. Donors received a regimen that comprised nivolumab, ipilimumab, aspirin, low-dose cyclophosphamide and low-dose radiotherapy. As a condition of eligibility, patients had advanced solid tumors lacking tumor-infiltrating lymphocytes. Primers targeting TRAV and TRBV primed first-strand cDNA, covering alpha and beta chains. PCR amplification of the TCRs was performed with Phusion for approximately 20 PCR cycles, and it relied on a constant-region primer together with a V-primer adapter. In vitro transcription served to amplify the isolated mRNA. MiXCR, applied by TCRdb to the reads, yields one record per CDR3 protein. This sample carries 14,000 to 15,000 distinct CDR3 sequences, approximately 50% of them seen once, and the ten largest clones take 3% to 4%.

The clonotype originates from a human donor with advanced metastatic prostate, ovarian, gallbladder or colorectal cancer (not recorded which). This table probably holds off-target reads from a library built for another chain. This rearrangement joins TRBV5-6 to TRBJ2-1; D ambiguous. The CDR3 region is CASSFRRHYNEQFF. In DNA, the CDR3 is TGTGCCAGCAGCTTTCGACGGCACTACAATGAGCAGTTCTTC. The variable domain in full, with the rest retrieved from reference TRBV5-6 and TRBJ2-1, is DAGVTQSPTHLIKTRGQQVTLRCSPKSGHDTVSWYQQALGQGPQFIFQYYEEEERQRGNFPDRFSGHQFPNYSSELNVNALLLGDSALYLCASSFRRHYNEQFFGPGTRLTVL.